These T cell receptor beta chains were read from a single sample in a study of blood T cell repertoires in COVID-19. The data were produced by immunoSEQ multiplex PCR, yet TCRdb's version contains in-frame clones alone and is incomplete. This sample yields fewer than 250,000 clones, of which approximately 85% are seen a single time; over 7.5% belongs to the top ten. The sample consisted of PBMCs or T cells enriched from blood (not recorded which). The source is a woman aged 50 to 60 with acute COVID-19. The CDR3 runs from the conserved cysteine through the conserved F or W.

V,CDR3
TRBV27,CASSSGGGSSTNEKLFF
TRBV29-1,CSVGTGGAGNQPQHF
TRBV7-8,CASSLGQGLFLNTEAFF
TRBV5-1,CASSSLAGEQFF
TRBV24-1,CATSQPGSDEQFF
TRBV2,CASTFYRGGLNTGELFF
TRBV10-3,CAISSTNEKLFF
TRBV30,CAWRGQGNTIYF
TRBV30,CAWSRQGAGEQYF
TRBV4-3,CASSRDIAYEQYF
TRBV19,CASSMGGPDNEQFF
TRBV16,CASSQTPLGLGGEKLFF